The 25 T cell receptor beta chains below were found in one sample sequenced in a study of tissue T cells after allogeneic stem cell transplantation. Profiling relied on immunoSEQ multiplex PCR, and the TCRdb table lists in-frame clones only, not all of them. The table records approximately 6,600 clones, 45% to 60% of them present only once. Time point in this sample: mouse harvest day 7 after allogeneic transplant. Each mouse received 10^7 T-cell-depleted marrow cells plus 10^6 splenic CD5+ T cells by tail vein. Source material: lymph node tissue. The receptor set was obtained from a female BALB/c mouse given C57BL/6 T cells with graft-versus-host disease after an allogeneic hematopoietic cell transplant.

Regarding this clone: Each gene name is a mouse one. The observed sequence ends 1 residue before the CDR3 terminus, with the missing tail filled in from the germline J gene. V usage is TRBV3 and J usage is TRBJ2-5; D ambiguous. CDR3 length: 13 residues. The germline gives CDR1 SNHLY, CDR2 FYNGKV (reference sequence). The V end was cut by 5 bases, the J end by 5 bases, with 11 bases between. This CDR3 reads CASSPLDGDTQYF. Incomplete CDR3 DNA: TGTGCCAGCAGCCCCTTGGATGGAGACACCCAGTAC.

This clone was recorded a few times. Genes here carry mouse names. The sequenced fragment ends 1 residue before the CDR3 boundary, so the rest is inferred from the germline J gene. The chain has TRBV16 and TRBJ1-5; D gene uncertain. The V gene lost 0 bases and the J gene lost 4 bases, with 7 bases spanning the gap. This CDR3 is built from 14 residues. The germline V gene has CDR1 SGHSA and CDR2 FRNQAP. The part of the CDR3 DNA that was read is TGTGCAAGCAGCTTAGACGGGCAGAACCAGGCTCCGCTT. Amino acid sequence: CASSLDGQNQAPL. The entire CDR3 protein is CASSLDGQNQAPLF. Supplemented by reference TRBV16 and TRBJ1-5, the full variable domain reads NAGVIQTPRHKVTGKGQEATLWCEPISGHSAVFWYRQTIVQGLEFLTYFRNQAPIDDSGMPKERFSAQMPNQSHSTLKIQSTQPQDSAVYLCASSLDGQNQAPLFGEGTRLSVL.

This clone has only a few counts. Gene labels here are mouse ones. The CDR3 is cut off 1 residue early in the read; its end comes from the germline J gene. V usage is TRBV5 and J usage is TRBJ1-2; 8 nucleotides match TRBD1. Germline V lookup: CDR1 LGHNA, CDR2 YNLKQL (reference sequence). The CDR3 runs to 15 residues. After removal of 0 bases from V and 6 bases from J, the junction contained 6 bases not matched to a gene. The sequenced CDR3 bases are TGTGCCAGCAGCCAAGATAGGGCAGGGGGCGCCGACTACACC. Its protein product is CASSQDRAGGADYT. The full CDR3 sequence reads CASSQDRAGGADYTF.

Turning to this clone: The gene symbols are mouse symbols. The read finishes 1 residue shy of the CDR3 end, and the germline J gene is used to complete it. The chain links TRBV4 to TRBJ2-5; no definite D call. Trimming left V 5 bases short and J 0 bases short, with 6 bases between. CDR1 LGHDT and CDR2 YNNKQL come from the germline V gene (reference sequence). The CDR3 totals 13 residues. The CDR3 DNA, read in part, is TGTGCCAGCAGCCCTCGTAACCAAGACACCCAGTAC. It specifies CASSPRNQDTQY. The full CDR3 sequence reads CASSPRNQDTQYF.

As regards this clone: Gene labels here are mouse ones. The read gets to within 1 residue of the CDR3 end, and the germline J gene fills in the rest. The chain combines TRBV23 with TRBJ2-4. Germline-derived CDR1 and CDR2 are KGHTA and FQNQQP. The CDR3 has 15 amino acids. The covered CDR3 bases are TGCTCCAGCAGTCAATCGGGACGGGGTCAAAACACCTTGTAC. Its protein is CSSSQSGRGQNTLY. The entire CDR3 reads CSSSQSGRGQNTLYF.

Details on this clone: Any gene name here is a mouse gene name. The missing CDR3 end, 1 residue past where the read stops, is filled in from the germline J gene. The chain links TRBV16 to TRBJ2-5; D gene ambiguous. The CDR3 runs to 14 residues. Per the germline V gene, CDR1 is SGHSA and CDR2 is FRNQAP. Trimming pared 1 base from V and 2 bases from J, leaving 7 bases between. The covered CDR3 bases are TGTGCAAGCAGCTTAGTGGGCGCCCAAGACACCCAGTAC. Its translation: CASSLVGAQDTQY. The full CDR3 protein is CASSLVGAQDTQYF.

This clone ranks as medium-sized (0.01 to 0.1%). Germline and genes here are mouse. The read gets to within 1 residue of the CDR3 end, and the germline J gene fills in the rest. The chain couples TRBV2 to TRBJ2-5; D may match TRBD1 or TRBD2 (5 bases each). The V end lost 0 bases, the J end lost 2 bases, and 9 bases lay between the germline ends. Germline CDR1 and CDR2: LGHNA and YSYQKL. The CDR3 has 15 residues. The CDR3 sequence: CASSQDRGFQDTQYF. Incomplete CDR3 DNA: TGTGCCAGCAGCCAAGATCGGGGGTTCCAAGACACCCAGTAC.

Notes on this clone: Gene names and germline refer to mouse. The read terminates 1 residue ahead of where the CDR3 ends, so the germline J gene completes it. The V call is TRBV3, the J call TRBJ2-7, with TRBD2 matching 9 bases. The CDR3 consists of 14 residues. Trimming cost V 1 base and J 2 bases; bases outside gene matches: 0. CDR1 is SNHLY and CDR2 is FYNGKV in the germline V gene (reference sequence). CDR3 residues: CASSLGTGAYEQYF. CDR3 bases read: TGTGCCAGCAGCTTAGGGACTGGGGCCTATGAACAGTAC.

As concerns this clone: All gene names here are mouse names. The read is 1 residue too short to cover the CDR3 end, so that end is filled in from the germline J gene. The rearrangement links TRBV23 to TRBJ1-4. The CDR3 is made up of 13 amino acids. Germline loops: CDR1 KGHTA, CDR2 FQNQQP. The CDR3 loop reads CSSSPYTNERLFF. CDR3 bases read: TGCTCCAGCAGTCCTTACACTAACGAAAGATTATTT. Full variable domain (remainder filled in from reference TRBV23 and TRBJ1-4): DAAVTQKPRYLIKMKGQEAEMKCIPEKGHTAVFWYQQKQSKELKFLIYFQNQQPLDQIDMVKERFSAVCPSSSLCSLGIRTCEAEDSALYLCSSSPYTNERLFFGHGTKLSVL.

This clone appeared a few times. Gene and germline names: mouse. The read comes to an end 1 residue before the CDR3 does, leaving the germline J gene to fill in the end. This sequence joins TRBV12-2 and TRBJ2-3; 8 bases match TRBD1. This CDR3 has 13 residues. CDR1 and CDR2 (germline): SGHLS, HYDKME. With 1 base clipped from V and 6 bases from J, the junction kept 2 bases outside the gene matches. The covered CDR3 bases are TGTGCCAGCTCTCTTCAGGGGGCGGAAACGCTGTAT. It specifies CASSLQGAETLY. The whole CDR3 sequence reads CASSLQGAETLYF.

A remark on this clone: All gene names here are mouse names. From the germline J gene comes the end of the CDR3, since the read stops 1 residue before it. The chain links TRBV3 to TRBJ2-7; 9 bases match TRBD1. The CDR3 contains 12 residues. The germline V gene encodes CDR1 SNHLY and CDR2 FYNGKV (reference sequence). J lost 7 bases, V lost 6 bases, and 4 bases had no gene match. The DNA read from the CDR3 is TGTGCCAGCAGACAGGGGGCGAAGGAACAGTAC. Translation gives CASRQGAKEQY. In full, the CDR3 is CASRQGAKEQYF.

On this clone itself: Gene names refer to mouse genes. The CDR3 goes on 1 residue after the read ends, and that part is filled in from the germline J gene. V gene TRBV23 combines with J gene TRBJ1-4; the table gives TRBD1 as D, unverified against the DNA. CDR1 is KGHTA and CDR2 is FQNQQP in the germline V gene. The CDR3 runs to 16 residues. CDR3 sequence reads: CSSSQSSGFSNERLFF. Incomplete CDR3 DNA: TGCTCCAGCAGTCAATCGTCAGGGTTTTCCAACGAAAGATTATTT.

Concerning this clone itself: Germline and genes here are mouse. The observed sequence ends 1 residue before the CDR3 terminus, with the missing tail filled in from the germline J gene. The chain employs TRBV26 and TRBJ1-1; TRBD1 matches 8 bases. The V gene end was trimmed by 3 bases and the J gene end by 4 bases; junction bases not matched to a gene: 7. Germline V gene data show CDR1 as KGHPV and CDR2 as FQNQEV (reference sequence). The CDR3 sequence is 15 residues long. This CDR3 is CASSLLRGQGTEVFF. The covered CDR3 bases are TGTGCCAGCAGTCTCCTCAGGGGGCAGGGCACAGAAGTCTTC.

As regards this clone: Genes and germline are mouse. The CDR3 goes on 1 residue after the read ends, and that part is filled in from the germline J gene. The chain employs TRBV3 and TRBJ2-3, with 7 positions matching TRBD1. CDR1 and CDR2 from the germline V gene are SNHLY and FYNGKV (reference sequence). CDR3 length: 16 amino acids. The J segment lost 1 base and the V segment lost 4 bases, leaving 8 bases of the junction unmatched. CDR3 DNA (partial): TGTGCCAGCAGCTACCGACAGGGAGGGGGTGCAGAAACGCTGTAT. Translated: CASSYRQGGGAETLY. The full CDR3 protein is CASSYRQGGGAETLYF.

This clone has a handful of counts. Mouse gene names apply. The read gets to within 1 residue of the CDR3 end, and the germline J gene fills in the rest. The V call is TRBV13-2, the J call TRBJ1-1; D is possibly TRBD1 (6 bases). The CDR3 loop spans 12 amino acids. The germline gives CDR1 NNHNN, CDR2 SYGAGS (reference sequence). Trimming removed 3 bases from V and 5 bases from J, with 8 bases in between. This CDR3 reads CASGGTATEVFF. The CDR3 DNA, read in part, is TGTGCCAGCGGTGGGACAGCGACAGAAGTCTTC.

This clone was observed once. Mouse names are used for the genes. The CDR3 end is not reached by the read, which stops 1 residue before it; the germline J gene fills it in. The genes are TRBV3 and TRBJ2-5; the match to TRBD2 covers 10 bases. From germline, CDR1 is SNHLY and CDR2 FYNGKV (reference sequence). Trimming cost V 5 bases and J 4 bases; bases outside gene matches: 6. The CDR3 is made up of 15 amino acids. The sequenced CDR3 bases are TGTGCCAGCAGCCCCCGACTGGGGGGCGAAGACACCCAGTAC. Protein sequence: CASSPRLGGEDTQY. The entire CDR3 sequence reads CASSPRLGGEDTQYF. Full variable domain (outside the CDR3, taken from reference TRBV3 and TRBJ2-5): GPKVLQIPSHQIIDMGQMVTLNCDPVSNHLYFYWYKQILGQQMEFLVNFYNGKVMEKSKLFKDQFSVERPDGSYFTLKIQPTALEDSAVYFCASSPRLGGEDTQYFGPGTRLLVL.

In regard to this clone: The genes and germline here are from mouse. With the read ending 1 residue before the CDR3 end, the germline J gene is used to fill in that end. V is TRBV12-2 and J is TRBJ2-3, with TRBD2 matching 8 bases. The CDR3 contains 15 residues. CDR1 SGHLS and CDR2 HYDKME come from the germline V gene. The V and J ends lost 0 bases and 1 base, in that order; junction bases with no gene match: 2. Partial CDR3 DNA: TGTGCCAGCTCTCTCTGGGGGGGTGGTGCAGAAACGCTGTAT. Translating gives CASSLWGGGAETLY. The entire CDR3 is CASSLWGGGAETLYF.

Of note for this clone: Gene names denote mouse genes. Read sequence stops 1 residue before the CDR3 end, and the germline J gene provides the missing end. This chain joins TRBV26 and TRBJ1-4; D is unclear. Deletions cut 4 bases from V and 0 bases from J, with 6 bases between. This CDR3 has 14 amino acids. From germline, CDR1 is KGHPV and CDR2 FQNQEV (reference sequence). The CDR3 bases that were read are TGTGCCAGCAGTCCCACAGTTTCCAACGAAAGATTATTT. Its translation is CASSPTVSNERLF. The full CDR3 protein is CASSPTVSNERLFF.

As to this clone: Genes here carry mouse names. The read stops 1 residue short of the end of the CDR3; the missing end is completed from the germline J gene. The V gene is TRBV4, the J gene TRBJ2-5; 13 positions agree with TRBD2. The CDR3 spans 15 residues. Per the germline V gene, CDR1 is LGHDT and CDR2 is YNNKQL (reference sequence). With V trimmed by 5 bases and J by 6 bases, 5 bases remained unmatched. The covered CDR3 bases are TGTGCCAGCAGCGGGGACTGGGGGGGAGCGGACACCCAGTAC. Translating gives CASSGDWGGADTQY. The full CDR3 is CASSGDWGGADTQYF.

On this clone: Gene names denote mouse genes. The read terminates 1 residue before the CDR3 end, so the remaining end is supplied by the germline J gene. The genes are TRBV13-1 and TRBJ1-1; tentatively, D is TRBD1 (5 bases). The CDR3 is 13 amino acids. Germline CDR1 reads NSHNY; CDR2 reads SYGAGN. Trimming took 5 bases from V and 0 from J, leaving 8 bases between them. The sequenced part of the CDR3 DNA is TGTGCCAGCAGACAGGTTGCAAACACAGAAGTCTTC. The encoded protein is CASRQVANTEVF. The whole CDR3 reads CASRQVANTEVFF.

As for this clone: Germline and genes: mouse. Read data end 1 residue before the CDR3 end; the end is taken from the germline J gene. The rearrangement joins TRBV13-2 to TRBJ1-3, with D perhaps matching TRBD1 (5 bases). The CDR3 is 16 amino acids. Deletions cut 2 bases from V and 2 bases from J, with 14 bases between. The germline V gene encodes CDR1 NNHNN and CDR2 SYGAGS (reference sequence). The CDR3 here is CASGESGGDTGNTLYF. CDR3 DNA (partial): TGTGCCAGCGGTGAAAGTGGGGGGGATACTGGAAATACGCTCTAT.

This clone is medium-sized within its sample. The germline and genes are mouse ones. Sequencing ends 1 residue short of the CDR3 end; the germline J gene provides the rest. This chain joins TRBV16 and TRBJ2-7; 7 bases are a match to TRBD2. Germline loops: CDR1 SGHSA, CDR2 FRNQAP. Trimming took 1 base from V and 3 from J; bases not matched to a gene: 3. The CDR3 is made up of 14 amino acids. The sequenced part of the CDR3 DNA is TGTGCAAGCAGCTTAGTTACTGGGGACTATGAACAGTAC. This translates into CASSLVTGDYEQY. The CDR3 in its entirety is CASSLVTGDYEQYF.

This clone was observed a few times. Genes and germline come from the mouse. The read gets to within 1 residue of the CDR3 end, and the germline J gene fills in the rest. The gene calls are TRBV26 and TRBJ2-2; 7 positions match TRBD2. J was trimmed by 0 bases and V by 4 bases; bases with no gene match: 5. The length of the CDR3 is 16 residues. Germline V lookup: CDR1 KGHPV, CDR2 FQNQEV (reference sequence). Partial CDR3 DNA: TGTGCCAGCAGTCGTAACTGGGGTGCAAACACCGGGCAGCTCTAC. It yields the protein CASSRNWGANTGQLY. The entire CDR3 reads CASSRNWGANTGQLYF.

In regard to this clone: Germline and genes here are mouse. The read ends 1 residue early relative to the CDR3; the germline J gene fills the gap. The chain is built from TRBV3 and TRBJ1-4, with 8 bases matching TRBD1. The CDR3 is 14 residues long. CDR1 and CDR2 from the germline V gene are SNHLY and FYNGKV (reference sequence). J was trimmed by 7 bases and V by 5 bases; bases with no gene match: 6. The part of the CDR3 DNA that was read is TGTGCCAGCAGCACCGGGACAGGTGTCGAAAGATTATTT. Translation: CASSTGTGVERLF. The complete CDR3 sequence is CASSTGTGVERLFF.

This clone was detected a few times. All gene names here are mouse names. Coverage ceases 1 residue before the CDR3 finishes, and the germline J gene fills in the end. V gene TRBV14 combines with J gene TRBJ2-3; 9 positions agree with TRBD1. Germline assignment: CDR1 SGHDT and CDR2 FRDEAV. The CDR3 contains 15 residues. J gave up 0 bases and V 5 bases, and 4 bases lay outside the gene matches. The CDR3 here is CASSGTGRSAETLYF. The DNA read from the CDR3 is TGTGCCAGCAGCGGGACAGGGAGGAGTGCAGAAACGCTGTAT.